This T cell receptor (beta chain) was obtained from a study of shared clonotypes between healthy human individuals. Here immunoSEQ multiplex PCR was the method, and the copy in TCRdb shows in-frame clones only, minus some. The top ten hold 0.85% to 1% of the sample, which has about a million clones, approximately 80% seen once. V was trimmed by 1 base and J by 2 bases, leaving 9 bases between them. This CDR3 comprises 14 residues. Germline CDR1 GTSNPN, CDR2 SVGIG (reference sequence). Partitioning of CD4+ cells yielded a CD45RA+ naive subset and a CD45RA-negative memory subset. V and J are TRBV30 and TRBJ1-3; no definite D call. This receptor was obtained from a man aged 18 to 29 in good health. Some clones in this sample may be carry-over from other donors' samples. Sequencing used memory CD4+ T cells from PBMCs. Subset reported: CD45RA-negative fraction. CDR3 in DNA: TGTGCCTGGAGTGGGACCTTCGCTGGAAACACCATATATTTT. This sequence encodes CAWSGTFAGNTIYF. The complete variable domain, with remaining parts taken from reference TRBV30 and TRBJ1-3, reads SQTIHQWPATLVQPVGSPLSLECTVEGTSNPNLYWYRQAAGRGLQLLFYSVGIGQISSEVPQNLSASRPQDRQFILSSKKLLLSDSGFYLCAWSGTFAGNTIYFGEGSWLTVV.